The 6 T cell receptor beta chains below all came from one sample that was sequenced in a study of OX40 agonist ivuxolimab in advanced cancers. Clones were sequenced by immunoSEQ multiplex PCR, and TCRdb holds only the in-frame ones, with some missing. The sample includes about 35,000 clones, over 80% of them seen just once. The source was CD4+ or CD8+ T cells sorted from blood, collected in a trial of the OX40 agonist ivuxolimab. All receptors come from an adult with an advanced solid tumor such as melanoma, head and neck, liver or kidney cancer.

This clone occurred once. The J gene is TRBJ1-5, the V gene TRBV21-1; the D call TRBD1 from the table was never checked on the DNA. TRBV21-1 is a listed pseudogene. CDR3 size: 18 residues. The CDR3 coding sequence is TGTGCCAGCGGGAGAGGGGACAGGGTAAAGAGGGGCAATCAGCCCCAGCATTTT. It translates to CASGRGDRVKRGNQPQHF.

This clone has just one count. The chain combines TRBV29-1 with TRBJ1-2; no definite D call. Germline CDR1 is SQVTM and CDR2 is ANQGSEA. CDR3 length: 15 residues. The V end lost 2 bases, the J end lost 1 base, and 14 bases lay between the germline ends. Written as DNA, the CDR3 is TGCAGCGTTGAATCTCCACAGAGCCATAACTATGGCTACACCTTC. The encoded protein is CSVESPQSHNYGYTF. Using reference TRBV29-1 and TRBJ1-2 for the parts outside the CDR3, the full variable domain is SAVISQKPSRDICQRGTSLTIQCQVDSQVTMMFWYRQQPGQSLTLIATANQGSEATYESGFVIDKFPISRPNLTFSTLTVSNMSPEDSSIYLCSVESPQSHNYGYTFGSGTRLTVV.

The CDR3 protein is CASSLAGVSYEQYF. In DNA, the CDR3 is TGTGCCAGCAGCTTAGCGGGAGTCTCCTACGAGCAGTACTTC. The chain recombines TRBV7-3 with TRBJ2-7, with 7 bases matching TRBD2. Germline CDR1 reads SGHTA; CDR2 reads FQGTGA. V gave up 2 bases and J gave up 0 bases; unmatched junction bases: 1. This CDR3 region has 14 residues.

This sequence joins TRBV5-1 and TRBJ2-7; D is unresolved. The V gene's germline CDR1 is SGHRS and CDR2 YFSETQ. V was pared by 0 bases and J by 0 bases, with 10 bases between. The CDR3 has 15 residues. In DNA, the CDR3 is TGCGCCAGCAGCTTGGCCAGCATAAGCTCCTACGAGCAGTACTTC. It codes for CASSLASISSYEQYF.

The CDR3 loop reads CASSPTPSGTPDTQYF. As DNA, the CDR3 is TGTGCCAGCAGTCCCACACCAAGCGGGACCCCAGATACGCAGTATTTT. The V call is TRBV6-4, the J call TRBJ2-3; 7 nucleotides align to TRBD2. CDR1 is MRHNA, CDR2 SNTAGT, per germline. This CDR3 contains 16 residues. V was clipped by 5 bases and J by 4 bases; unmatched bases: 12.

In nucleotides, the CDR3 is TGTGCCAGTAGTGTCAACAGGGGTCCACATGAGCAGTTCTTC. It translates to CASSVNRGPHEQFF. V and J are TRBV19 and TRBJ2-1; 7 bases map to TRBD1. With V trimmed by 5 bases and J by 8 bases, 9 bases remained unmatched. Germline loops: CDR1 LNHDA, CDR2 SQIVND (reference sequence). The CDR3 is 14 residues long.